One and the same sample provided the 5 T cell receptor beta chains below, sequenced in a study of blood T cell repertoires in COVID-19. TCRdb's copy holds only in-frame clones and misses some; the assay was immunoSEQ multiplex PCR. The profile shows around 200,000 clones, 70% to 90% of them singletons. Sequenced input: PBMCs or T cells enriched from blood (not recorded which). These TCRs come from a woman under 40 who had been exposed to COVID-19.

This chain links TRBV29-1 with TRBJ2-6; tentatively, D is TRBD2 (5 bases). Trimming cost V 1 base and J 2 bases, with 6 bases left between them. The CDR3 is 14 amino acids. CDR1 is SQVTM and CDR2 is ANQGSEA in the germline V gene. Here the CDR3 DNA reads TGCAGCGTTGAAGGGGAGACTGGGGCCAACGTCCTGACTTTC. Residues: CSVEGETGANVLTF.

This sequence joins TRBV6-5 and TRBJ1-1; D perhaps matches TRBD1 (5 bases). Trimming left V 6 bases short and J 4 bases short, with 9 bases between. This CDR3 comprises 12 residues. Germline V gene data show CDR1 as MNHEY and CDR2 as SVGAGI. The CDR3 sequence is CASRAGITEAFF. Here the CDR3 DNA reads TGTGCCAGCAGGGCAGGGATCACTGAAGCTTTCTTT.

This rearrangement joins TRBV5-1 to TRBJ2-3; D remains ambiguous. From germline, CDR1 is SGHRS and CDR2 YFSETQ. The CDR3 runs 13 residues. V was shortened by 2 bases and J by 2 bases, with 6 bases between the two germline ends. The CDR3 sequence is CASSFSITDTQYF. CDR3 DNA sequence: TGCGCCAGCAGCTTTTCAATCACAGATACGCAGTATTTT. Using reference TRBV5-1 and TRBJ2-3 for the parts outside the CDR3, the full variable domain is KAGVTQTPRYLIKTRGQQVTLSCSPISGHRSVSWYQQTPGQGLQFLFEYFSETQRNKGNFPGRFSGRQFSNSRSEMNVSTLELGDSALYLCASSFSITDTQYFGPGTRLTVL.

The rearrangement uses TRBV23-1 and TRBJ1-6; 7 positions match TRBD1. TRBV23-1 is treated as an ORF (open reading frame) with a function not yet certain. V gave up 5 bases and J gave up 10 bases; unmatched junction bases: 17. CDR3 length equals 17 residues. The CDR3 DNA follows: TGCGCCAGCAGTAAATTGGTGACAGGGTTGGGGAGGTCACCCCTCCACTTT. Translating it yields CASSKLVTGLGRSPLHF.

This rearrangement joins TRBV9 to TRBJ2-3; 8 positions agree with TRBD1. The CDR3 is made up of 16 amino acids. The V segment lost 2 bases and the J segment 4 bases; nucleotides outside the gene matches: 9. CDR1 is SGDLS and CDR2 is YYNGEE in the germline V gene. Here the CDR3 DNA reads TGTGCCAGCAGCGTCATCGCGACAGGGGTCTCAGATACGCAGTATTTT. Residues: CASSVIATGVSDTQYF.